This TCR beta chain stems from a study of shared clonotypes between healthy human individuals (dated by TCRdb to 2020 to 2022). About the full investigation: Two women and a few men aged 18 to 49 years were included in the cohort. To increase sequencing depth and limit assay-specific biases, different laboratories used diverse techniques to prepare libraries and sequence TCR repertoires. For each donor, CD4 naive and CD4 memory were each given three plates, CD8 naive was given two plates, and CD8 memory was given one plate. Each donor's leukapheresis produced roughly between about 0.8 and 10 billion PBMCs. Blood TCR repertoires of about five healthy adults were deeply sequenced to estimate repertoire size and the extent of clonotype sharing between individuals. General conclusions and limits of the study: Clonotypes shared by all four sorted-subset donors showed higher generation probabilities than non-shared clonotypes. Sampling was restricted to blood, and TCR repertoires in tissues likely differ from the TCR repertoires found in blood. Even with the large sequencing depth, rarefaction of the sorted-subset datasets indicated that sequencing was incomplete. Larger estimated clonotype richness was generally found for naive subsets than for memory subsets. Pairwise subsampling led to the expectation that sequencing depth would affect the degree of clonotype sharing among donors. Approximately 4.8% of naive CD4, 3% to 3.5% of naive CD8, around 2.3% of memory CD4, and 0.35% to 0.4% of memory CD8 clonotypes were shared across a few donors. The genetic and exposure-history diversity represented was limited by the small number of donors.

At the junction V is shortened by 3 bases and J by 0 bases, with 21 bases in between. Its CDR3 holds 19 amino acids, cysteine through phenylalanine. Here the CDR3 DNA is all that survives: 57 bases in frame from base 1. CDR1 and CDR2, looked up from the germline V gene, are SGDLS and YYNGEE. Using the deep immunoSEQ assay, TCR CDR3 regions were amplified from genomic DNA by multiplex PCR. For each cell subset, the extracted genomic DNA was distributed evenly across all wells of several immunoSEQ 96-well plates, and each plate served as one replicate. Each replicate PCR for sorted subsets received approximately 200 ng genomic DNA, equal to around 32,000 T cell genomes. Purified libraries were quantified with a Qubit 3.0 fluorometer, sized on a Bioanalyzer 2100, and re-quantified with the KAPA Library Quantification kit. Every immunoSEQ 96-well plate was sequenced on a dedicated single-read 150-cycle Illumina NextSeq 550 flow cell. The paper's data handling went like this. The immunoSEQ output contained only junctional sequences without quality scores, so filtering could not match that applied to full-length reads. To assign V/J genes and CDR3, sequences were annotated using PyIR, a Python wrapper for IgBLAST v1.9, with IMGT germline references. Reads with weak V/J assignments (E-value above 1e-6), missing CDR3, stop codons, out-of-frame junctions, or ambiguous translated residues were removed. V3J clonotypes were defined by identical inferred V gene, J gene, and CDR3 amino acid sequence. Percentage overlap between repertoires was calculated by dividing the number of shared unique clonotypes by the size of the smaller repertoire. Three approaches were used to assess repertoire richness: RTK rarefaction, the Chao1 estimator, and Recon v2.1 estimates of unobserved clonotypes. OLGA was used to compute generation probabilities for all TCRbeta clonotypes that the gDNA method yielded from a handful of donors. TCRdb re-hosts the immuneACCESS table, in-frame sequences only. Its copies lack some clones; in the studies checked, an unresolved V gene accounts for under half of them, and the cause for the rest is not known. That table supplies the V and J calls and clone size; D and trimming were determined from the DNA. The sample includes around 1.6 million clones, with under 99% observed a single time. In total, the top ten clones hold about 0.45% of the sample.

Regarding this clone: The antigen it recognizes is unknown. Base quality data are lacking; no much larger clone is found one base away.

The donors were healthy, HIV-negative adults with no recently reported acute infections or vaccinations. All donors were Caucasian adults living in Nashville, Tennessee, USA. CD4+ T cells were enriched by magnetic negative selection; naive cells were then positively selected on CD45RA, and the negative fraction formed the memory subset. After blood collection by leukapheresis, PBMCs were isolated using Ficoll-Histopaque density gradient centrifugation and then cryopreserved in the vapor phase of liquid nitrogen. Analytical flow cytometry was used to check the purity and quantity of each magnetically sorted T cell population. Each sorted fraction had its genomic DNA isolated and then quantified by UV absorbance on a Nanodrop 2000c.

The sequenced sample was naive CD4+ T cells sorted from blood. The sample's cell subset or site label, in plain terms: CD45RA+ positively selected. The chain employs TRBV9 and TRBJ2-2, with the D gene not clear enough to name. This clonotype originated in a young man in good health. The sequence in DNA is TGTGCCAGCAGCGCCCCGAAGACATTTTGGGGATCGAACACCGGGGAGCTGTTTTTT. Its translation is CASSAPKTFWGSNTGELFF.